The following is a TCR beta chain sequence with its context. Its ends do not fully match the called genes, so a read error is possible. This sample stems from a study of blood T cell repertoires in COVID-19. The overall study: Italy, Spain and the United States were the sources of the convalescent and acute COVID-19 samples.

Repertoires were generated with immunoSEQ multiplex PCR, while TCRdb's copy carries only in-frame clones and drops some. The table lists 80,000 to 100,000 clones, 85% to 90% of them singletons. The CDR3 has 15 residues. CDR1 and CDR2 from the germline V gene are SGHDT and YYEEEE. The sequenced material came from peripheral blood. The chain uses TRBV5-6 and TRBJ2-2, with 10 bases matching TRBD1. This TCR was sampled from a man between 50 and 59 years old with COVID-19, enrolled during active disease. CDR3 amino acids: CATSLGTGVTGELFF. The CDR3 nucleotides read TGTGCCACCAGCCTTGGGACAGGGGTCACCGGGGAGCTGTTTTTT.